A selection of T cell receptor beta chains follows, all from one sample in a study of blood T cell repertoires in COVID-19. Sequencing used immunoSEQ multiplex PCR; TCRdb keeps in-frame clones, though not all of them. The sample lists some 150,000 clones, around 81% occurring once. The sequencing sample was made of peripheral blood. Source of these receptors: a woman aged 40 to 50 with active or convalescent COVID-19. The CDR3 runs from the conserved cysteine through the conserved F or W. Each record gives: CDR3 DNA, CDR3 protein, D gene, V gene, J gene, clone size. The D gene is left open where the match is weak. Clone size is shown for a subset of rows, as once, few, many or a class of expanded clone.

TGCAGCGTTGTGCGGGACAGGGGGTCGGGTTTTATCTATGGCTACACCTTC	CSVVRDRGSGFIYGYTF	TRBD1	TRBV29-1	TRBJ1-2	-
TGTGCCAGCAGTTACTCGACAGGGCGAAATCAGCCCCAGCATTTT	CASSYSTGRNQPQHF	TRBD1	TRBV6-5	TRBJ1-5	-
TGTGCCAGCAGTGACTGGCCTCAGGGCACTCTTTCCGATGGCTACACCTTC	CASSDWPQGTLSDGYTF	-	TRBV25-1	TRBJ1-2	once
TGTGCCAGCAGCGTAGGATCCCGGGGCAATCAGCCCCAGCATTTT	CASSVGSRGNQPQHF	-	TRBV9	TRBJ1-5	-
TGTGCCAGCAGTCCCCGAGACTGGAACTATGGCTACACCTTC	CASSPRDWNYGYTF	-	TRBV27	TRBJ1-2	-
TGTGCCAGCAGGGGACAGGGGAACACCGGGGAGCTGTTTTTT	CASRGQGNTGELFF	TRBD1	TRBV6-4	TRBJ2-2	-
TGTGCCAGCAGTTTAACAGGGGCTGGCTCTGAAGCTTTCTTT	CASSLTGAGSEAFF	TRBD1	TRBV27	TRBJ1-1	-
TGTGCCAGCAGCCCCGGACAGGGGGTTGTGGTTACTGAAGCTTTCTTT	CASSPGQGVVVTEAFF	TRBD1	TRBV13	TRBJ1-1	once
TGTGCCAGCAGCCCAGGGGGCGGCTATGGCTACACCTTC	CASSPGGGYGYTF	TRBD1	TRBV3-1/TRBV3-2	TRBJ1-2	-
TGTGCCAGCAGCCTCCGACAGGTCGGCGGGGAGACCCAGTACTTC	CASSLRQVGGETQYF	-	TRBV28	TRBJ2-5	many
TGTGCCAGCAGCCAAGATGCAGGGGTCCCTAACTATGGCTACACCTTC	CASSQDAGVPNYGYTF	-	TRBV4-2	TRBJ1-2	-